Shown below are 3 T cell receptor beta chains from a single sample sequenced in a study of blood T cell repertoires in COVID-19. Only in-frame clones appear in the TCRdb table, and some are missing; sequencing was by immunoSEQ multiplex PCR. The sample has 120,000 or so clones, approximately 68% seen once. Sample: peripheral blood. Every receptor here comes from a woman aged 55 to 70 with acute or convalescent COVID-19.

V is TRBV5-1 and J is TRBJ1-4; D perhaps matches TRBD1 (5 bases). Trimming removed 1 base at V and 2 bases at J, with 21 bases between. Germline CDR1 is SGHRS and CDR2 is YFSETQ. There are 19 residues in the CDR3. Written as DNA, the CDR3 is TGCGCCAGCAGCTTGATCAGGGTAGGGGCCCTCAGGACTAATGAAAAACTGTTTTTT. It encodes CASSLIRVGALRTNEKLFF.

This clone was picked up one time. J is TRBJ1-2 and V is TRBV6-1; no clear D gene. Germline V gene data show CDR1 as MNHNS and CDR2 as SASEGT. V was shortened by 0 bases and J by 5 bases, with 7 bases between the two germline ends. The CDR3 runs to 13 residues. The CDR3 region has the DNA TGTGCCAGCAGTGAAGCGCGAGGTTATGGCTACACCTTC. It translates to CASSEARGYGYTF.

This clone was seen more than once but under ten times. This chain links TRBV10-3 with TRBJ1-5, with D perhaps matching TRBD1 (5 bases). Trimming left V 6 bases short and J 1 base short, with 10 bases between. This CDR3 has 14 amino acids. CDR1 and CDR2 (germline): ENHRY, SYGVKD. The CDR3 sequence: CAIRGEGSNQPQHF. As DNA, the CDR3 is TGTGCCATCAGGGGGGAGGGGAGCAATCAGCCCCAGCATTTT.